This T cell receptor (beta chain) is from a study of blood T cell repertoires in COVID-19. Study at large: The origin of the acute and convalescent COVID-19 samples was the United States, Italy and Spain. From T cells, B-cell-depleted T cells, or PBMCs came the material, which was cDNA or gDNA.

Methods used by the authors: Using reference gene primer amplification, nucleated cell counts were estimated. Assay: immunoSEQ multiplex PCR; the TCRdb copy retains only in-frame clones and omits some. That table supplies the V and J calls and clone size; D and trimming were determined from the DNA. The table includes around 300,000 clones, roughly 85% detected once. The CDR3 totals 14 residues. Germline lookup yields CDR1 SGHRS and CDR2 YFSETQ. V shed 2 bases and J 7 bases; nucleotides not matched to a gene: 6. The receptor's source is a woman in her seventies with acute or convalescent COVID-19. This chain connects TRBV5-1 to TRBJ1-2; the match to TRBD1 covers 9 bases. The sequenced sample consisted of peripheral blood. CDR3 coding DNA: TGCGCCAGCAGCTTTGGACAGGGGTCAGGTGGCTACACCTTC. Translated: CASSFGQGSGGYTF.